This T cell receptor beta chain was captured in a study of regulatory T cells in long-lasting Graves disease. Remarks on this clonotype: Antigen unknown.

The sample's time point: newly diagnosed GD, antithyroid drugs for less than 3 months. PBMCs were the source of the RNA used for TCR sequencing. General study findings and limits: Persistent disease showed a preference for TRBV28, TRBJ1-2 and TRBJ2-5.

Arm-PCR with iRepertoire HTBI primers amplified the CDR3 regions for these TCR beta libraries. One entry per CDR3 protein results from TCRdb running MiXCR on the multiplex PCR reads. The sample has 350,000 to 400,000 distinct CDR3 sequences, 15% to 18% seen once. Trimming removed 7 bases from V and 1 base from J, with 11 bases in between. Germline loops: CDR1 SQVTM, CDR2 ANQGSEA. This CDR3 spans 12 amino acids. This TCR derives from a female donor with Graves disease. The starting material was peripheral blood mononuclear cells (PBMCs), obtained at new diagnosis, from a patient treated with antithyroid drugs. The gene calls are TRBV29-1 and TRBJ2-7; D ambiguous. CDR3 residues: CSANGPSYEQYF. For the CDR3, the DNA is TGCAGCGCCAATGGGCCGTCCTACGAGCAGTACTTC.